This TCR beta chain was obtained from a study of blood T cell repertoires in COVID-19. The overall study: Some COVID-19 samples were acute and others convalescent; all came from the United States, Italy and Spain. PBMCs, B-cell-depleted T cells, or T cells were the source of the cDNA or gDNA that made up the material.

CDR3 length: 12 amino acids. V lost 1 base and J lost 9, with 4 bases in between. CDR1 is LGHDT, CDR2 YNNKEL, per germline (reference sequence). Profiled with immunoSEQ multiplex PCR; TCRdb holds only in-frame clones, not every one. Of 200,000 to 300,000 clones in the sample, roughly 80% were seen once. In the case of this clone: Additional DNA sequences in this sample encode the identical CDR3.

In Seattle, patients joined the study during active infection and were tracked longitudinally. The chain employs TRBV3-1 (or the pseudogene TRBV3-2) and TRBJ1-6; D is ambiguous. Sequenced sample: peripheral blood. The receptor was isolated from a woman older than 75 with COVID-19, enrolled during active disease. CDR3 loop: CASSQVGSPLHF. Written as DNA, the CDR3 is TGTGCCAGCAGCCAAGTCGGTTCACCCCTCCACTTT.